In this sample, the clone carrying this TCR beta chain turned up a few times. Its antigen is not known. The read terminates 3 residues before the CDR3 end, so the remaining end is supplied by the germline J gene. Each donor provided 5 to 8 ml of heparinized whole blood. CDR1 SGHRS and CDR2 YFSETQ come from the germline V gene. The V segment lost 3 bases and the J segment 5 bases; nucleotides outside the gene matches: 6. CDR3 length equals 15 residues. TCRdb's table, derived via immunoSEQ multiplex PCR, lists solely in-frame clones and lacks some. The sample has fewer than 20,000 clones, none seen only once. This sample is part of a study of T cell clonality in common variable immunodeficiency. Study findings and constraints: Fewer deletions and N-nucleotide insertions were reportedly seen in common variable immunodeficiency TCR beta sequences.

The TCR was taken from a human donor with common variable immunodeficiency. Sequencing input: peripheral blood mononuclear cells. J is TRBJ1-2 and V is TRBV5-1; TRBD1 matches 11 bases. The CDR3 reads CASSWTGGVGYGYTF. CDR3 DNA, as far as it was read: TGCGCCAGCAGCTGGACAGGGGGCGTCGGGTATGGC.